This entry lists 8 T cell receptor beta chains sequenced from one sample in a study of blood T cell repertoires in COVID-19. The method was immunoSEQ multiplex PCR; TCRdb's version includes in-frame clones alone and lacks a portion of them. The data show about 300,000 clones, roughly 87% seen once. Material for sequencing was peripheral blood. The receptor set was obtained from a human donor in a cohort sampled during active COVID-19.

The chain combines TRBV29-1 with TRBJ1-3; 8 bases are shared with TRBD1. Per germline, CDR1 SQVTM and CDR2 ANQGSEA. The CDR3 runs to 16 residues. With V trimmed by 6 bases and J by 7 bases, 17 bases remained unmatched. CDR3 sequence: CSVQGSGQDSSNTIYF. CDR3 DNA: TGCAGCGTACAAGGATCGGGACAGGACTCGTCGAACACCATATATTTT.

The chain carries TRBV5-4 and TRBJ2-1, with D maybe TRBD2 (5 bases). V was clipped by 2 bases and J by 4 bases, with 13 bases between them. CDR1 SGHNT and CDR2 YYREEE come from the germline V gene (reference sequence). The CDR3 is 15 amino acids. CDR3 sequence reads: CASSLGGVSYNEQFF. The CDR3 DNA reads TGTGCCAGCAGCTTAGGAGGAGTATCATACAATGAGCAGTTCTTC.

The chain carries TRBV7-2 and TRBJ1-5, with 7 nucleotides matching TRBD1. Germline loops: CDR1 SGHTA, CDR2 FQGNSA. The CDR3 has 15 residues. V was clipped by 5 bases and J by 10 bases; unmatched bases: 14. CDR3 in amino acids: CASSPQGGLGDPQHF. The CDR3 DNA reads TGTGCCAGCAGCCCCCAGGGGGGTCTTGGAGATCCCCAGCATTTT.

This clone was seen more than once but under ten times. V and J are TRBV4-1 and TRBJ2-7; 12 positions match TRBD2. The CDR3 has 19 residues. V dropped 0 bases and J dropped 4; count of bases not matched to a gene: 13. Germline V gene sequence: CDR1 MGHRA, CDR2 YSYEKL. The CDR3 coding sequence is TGCGCCAGCAGCCAAGAGAGACTAGCGGGGGCCAAGGTACGTTACGAGCAGTACTTC. It is translated as CASSQERLAGAKVRYEQYF.

Worth noting for this clone: A read error may account for a junction end that differs from germline. In the same sample, other DNA sequences code for this CDR3. The genes are TRBV3-1 (or the pseudogene TRBV3-2) and TRBJ1-6; tentatively, D is TRBD1 (6 bases). CDR3 length equals 15 residues. In germline, CDR1 is LGHDT, CDR2 YNNKEL (reference sequence). The CDR3 bases are TGTGCCAGCAGCTTCTGGACCAGGGGTGATTCACCCCTCCATTTT. This codes for CASSFWTRGDSPLHF.

This chain uses TRBV5-5 with TRBJ2-1; 10 positions match TRBD2. CDR1 and CDR2 (germline): SGHKS, YYEKEE (reference sequence). V was pared by 2 bases and J by 3 bases, with 2 bases of the junction left unmatched. The CDR3 is made up of 15 amino acids. CDR3 nucleotides: TGTGCCAGCAGCTTAAGACTAGCGGGCTACAATGAGCAGTTCTTC. Protein: CASSLRLAGYNEQFF.

The V call is TRBV4-2, the J call TRBJ1-1, with D tentatively TRBD1 (5 bases). V lost 0 bases and J lost 6, with 14 bases in between. The CDR3 is made up of 15 amino acids. The germline gives CDR1 LGHNA, CDR2 YNFKEQ. CDR3 in DNA: TGTGCCAGCAGCCAAGATATAGCAGGGTTTTCTGAAGCTTTCTTT. This sequence encodes CASSQDIAGFSEAFF.

The J gene is TRBJ2-2, the V gene TRBV6-5; D remains ambiguous. The germline V and J ends were trimmed by 6 bases and 4 bases, with 12 bases remaining between them. Per germline, CDR1 MNHEY and CDR2 SVGAGI. The length of the CDR3 is 14 residues. In nucleotides, the CDR3 is TGTGCCAGCAGGCCCGAGGCCCGCACCGGGGAGCTGTTTTTT. Translated, it gives CASRPEARTGELFF.